The next 21 T cell receptor beta chains were all read from a single sample in a study of T cells after yellow fever vaccination. TCRdb redid the calling of the 5' RACE reads with MiXCR, one entry per CDR3 protein. The table has 450,000 to 550,000 distinct CDR3 sequences, just over 20% seen once. This specimen consisted of PBMCs, obtained approximately 22 days after the first yellow fever vaccination. All receptors come from a man aged 18 to 29 who received the YFV17D yellow fever vaccine.

The chain uses TRBV11-2 and TRBJ2-3; D may match TRBD1 or TRBD2 (5 bases each). The CDR3 is 18 residues long. The germline V and J ends were trimmed by 4 bases and 6 bases, with 26 bases remaining between them. Germline V gene sequence: CDR1 SGHAT, CDR2 FQNNGV. CDR3 coding DNA: TGTGCCAGCAGCTCTCCACCAGGCCGGGGCCGGATTAGGGATACGCAGTATTTT. The encoded protein is CASSSPPGRGRIRDTQYF.

The chain recombines TRBV7-2 with TRBJ2-5; TRBD2 aligns across 8 bases. The CDR3 spans 16 residues. From germline, CDR1 is SGHTA and CDR2 FQGNSA. J was trimmed by 3 bases and V by 4 bases; bases with no gene match: 10. In DNA form, the CDR3 reads TGTGCCAGCAGCTGGAGCGGGGGCCTTTTAGAAGAGACCCAGTACTTC. Its protein product is CASSWSGGLLEETQYF.

The chain recombines TRBV29-1 with TRBJ2-1; D remains ambiguous. Trimming left V 1 base short and J 2 bases short, with 6 bases between. CDR3 length: 13 residues. Germline CDR1 is SQVTM and CDR2 is ANQGSEA. CDR3: CSVEARTYNEQFF. The DNA for the CDR3 is TGCAGCGTTGAAGCCCGGACCTACAATGAGCAGTTCTTC.

In this sample, this clonotype turned up a few times. The V gene is TRBV9, the J gene TRBJ2-7, with 7 bases matching TRBD1. This CDR3 is built from 15 residues. In germline, CDR1 is SGDLS, CDR2 YYNGEE. Germline trimming cut 0 bases from V and 1 base from J; bases unmatched to any gene: 4. CDR3 in amino acids: CASSVGWDSSYEQYF. CDR3 bases: TGTGCCAGCAGCGTAGGATGGGACAGTTCCTACGAGCAGTACTTC.

The chain joins TRBV13 to TRBJ2-2; D may be TRBD1 or TRBD2 (7 bases each). V was cut by 2 bases and J by 0 bases, with 10 bases left in between. CDR1 is PRHDT and CDR2 is FYEKMQ in the germline V gene (reference sequence). The CDR3 extends over 16 amino acids. CDR3 in DNA: TGTGCCAGCAGCTTACAGGGGGGGGCGAACACCGGGGAGCTGTTTTTT. It yields the protein CASSLQGGANTGELFF.

This clonotype was seen many times. This chain connects TRBV14 to TRBJ2-1; D is unclear. The V and J ends lost 1 base and 4 bases respectively, with 11 bases between them. The V gene's germline CDR1 is SGHDN and CDR2 FVKESK. The CDR3 contains 15 residues. In DNA form, the CDR3 reads TGTGCCAGCAGCCAAGCGACATCCCTATACAATGAGCAGTTCTTC. It translates to CASSQATSLYNEQFF.

This clonotype was recorded a few times. This chain joins TRBV11-2 and TRBJ1-1; possible D gene TRBD1, 5 bases. The CDR3 length is 14 residues. V was clipped by 5 bases and J by 2 bases, with 12 bases between them. Germline values: CDR1 SGHAT, CDR2 FQNNGV. This chain's CDR3 is CASSIARENTEAFF. CDR3 bases: TGTGCCAGCAGCATAGCCAGGGAAAACACTGAAGCTTTCTTT.

This rearrangement joins TRBV20-1 to TRBJ1-1; no firm D call. Germline-derived CDR1 and CDR2 are DFQATT and SNEGSKA (reference sequence). The CDR3 consists of 14 residues. Trimming took off 0 bases at V and 1 base at J, with 9 bases between the two ends. The CDR3 here is CSARDPSTNTEAFF. Written as DNA, the CDR3 is TGCAGTGCTAGAGATCCTTCCACGAACACTGAAGCTTTCTTT.

The CDR3 spells CSASSDTSYEQYF. DNA for the CDR3: TGCAGTGCTAGCTCCGACACCTCCTACGAGCAGTACTTC. The chain joins TRBV20-1 to TRBJ2-7, with D unresolved. V gave up 3 bases and J gave up 0 bases, with 9 bases separating them. CDR1 is DFQATT and CDR2 is SNEGSKA in the germline V gene (reference sequence). CDR3 size: 13 residues.

This clonotype was counted between two and nine times. The V gene is TRBV27, the J gene TRBJ2-3; no definite D call. The germline gives CDR1 MNHEY, CDR2 SMNVEV (reference sequence). With 5 bases removed from V and 4 bases from J, the gap between germline ends came to 19 bases. This CDR3 region has 16 residues. The CDR3 loop reads CASSLRFAVFADTQYF. CDR3 sequence (DNA): TGTGCCAGCAGTCTAAGGTTTGCGGTATTTGCAGATACGCAGTATTTT.

This clonotype was detected only a few times. V usage is TRBV4-1 and J usage is TRBJ2-7; the D gene is possibly TRBD2 (5 bases). CDR1 is MGHRA and CDR2 is YSYEKL in the germline V gene. The CDR3 is 13 residues long. The V gene lost 0 bases and the J gene lost 5 bases, with 8 bases spanning the gap. CDR3 DNA sequence: TGCGCCAGCAGCCAAGAGATCGGGGACGAGCAGTACTTC. It yields the protein CASSQEIGDEQYF.

This clonotype has just a few counts. V is TRBV18 and J is TRBJ2-5; 7 nucleotides match TRBD1. Losses at the gene ends were 4 bases for V and 4 bases for J; bases not matched to a gene: 9. The CDR3 has 15 amino acids. Germline-derived CDR1 and CDR2 are KGHSH and LQKENI. The CDR3 spells CASSRTGDLRETQYF. The CDR3 region has the DNA TGTGCCAGCTCACGAACAGGGGACCTCAGAGAGACCCAGTACTTC.

The chain is built from TRBV5-1 and TRBJ2-7; possible D gene TRBD1, 5 bases. The germline V and J ends were trimmed by 2 bases and 2 bases, with 14 bases remaining between them. Germline V gives CDR1 SGHRS, CDR2 YFSETQ. This CDR3 contains 15 residues. The CDR3 protein is CASSLGHVQTYEQYF. CDR3 coding DNA: TGCGCCAGCAGCTTAGGACACGTTCAGACCTACGAGCAGTACTTC.

In this sample, this clonotype turned up a few times. V gene TRBV6-5 combines with J gene TRBJ2-1, with D perhaps assigned TRBD1 or TRBD2 (6 bases each). Trimming took off 0 bases at V and 4 bases at J, with 13 bases between the two ends. CDR1 and CDR2 from the germline V gene are MNHEY and SVGAGI. This CDR3 is built from 16 residues. CDR3 residues: CASSYSSGGPYNEQFF. The CDR3 coding sequence is TGTGCCAGCAGTTACTCGAGTGGGGGGCCGTACAATGAGCAGTTCTTC.

In this sample, this clonotype turned up a few times. The rearrangement links TRBV12-3 or TRBV12-4 to TRBJ2-1; the D gene is possibly TRBD2 (6 bases). V lost 8 bases to trimming and J lost 2 bases, with 7 bases between them. The CDR3 is 12 amino acids. This CDR3 reads CASAGPYNEQFF. Here the CDR3 DNA reads TGTGCCAGCGCGGGGCCCTACAATGAGCAGTTCTTC.

This clonotype was detected a few times. The chain is built from TRBV7-8 and TRBJ2-7; D perhaps matches TRBD2 (7 bases). Per germline, CDR1 SGHVS and CDR2 FQNEAQ. V lost 0 bases to trimming and J lost 6 bases, with 12 bases between them. The CDR3 runs to 14 residues. The chain's CDR3 is CASSLAGGLSEQYF. Here the CDR3 DNA reads TGTGCCAGCAGCTTAGCCGGGGGGCTCTCCGAGCAGTACTTC.

The V gene is TRBV20-1, the J gene TRBJ2-7, with D perhaps assigned TRBD1 or TRBD2 (5 bases each). The CDR3 loop spans 13 amino acids. Trimming left V 3 bases short and J 2 bases short, with 11 bases between. Per the germline V gene, CDR1 is DFQATT and CDR2 is SNEGSKA (reference sequence). The DNA for the CDR3 is TGCAGTGCTAGCAGGGACCGGACCTACGAGCAGTACTTC. Its translation is CSASRDRTYEQYF.

The chain joins TRBV18 to TRBJ2-4, with TRBD1 matching 8 bases. The CDR3 contains 14 residues. The germline V gene encodes CDR1 KGHSH and CDR2 LQKENI. The V and J ends lost 4 bases and 8 bases, in that order; junction bases with no gene match: 7. CDR3 protein: CASSQGQVGYIQYF. The CDR3 DNA reads TGTGCCAGCTCACAGGGACAGGTCGGATACATTCAGTACTTC.

This clonotype turned up a few times. The rearrangement joins TRBV7-8 to TRBJ1-5; no clear D gene. Trimming shortened V by 4 bases and J by 0 bases, and 7 bases separated the two germline ends. The germline gives CDR1 SGHVS, CDR2 FQNEAQ. CDR3 length equals 14 residues. The CDR3 spells CASSSANSNQPQHF. The CDR3 DNA sequence: TGTGCCAGCAGCTCCGCGAATAGCAATCAGCCCCAGCATTTT.

This sequence joins TRBV5-1 and TRBJ2-2; the match to TRBD1 covers 11 bases. This CDR3 is 16 amino acids long. V lost 4 bases, J lost 6 bases, and 8 bases stayed unmatched. CDR1 and CDR2 (germline): SGHRS, YFSETQ. The CDR3 bases are TGCGCCAGCAGCCTCCTCGGGACAGGGGGTCCCGGGGAGCTGTTTTTT. This codes for CASSLLGTGGPGELFF.

There are a few counts of this clonotype. This chain links TRBV27 with TRBJ2-1; unclear D gene. This CDR3 region has 13 residues. CDR1 is MNHEY and CDR2 is SMNVEV in the germline V gene (reference sequence). Trimming shortened V by 6 bases and J by 4 bases, and 10 bases separated the two germline ends. The CDR3 sequence: CASSTRVYNEQFF. The DNA for the CDR3 is TGTGCCAGCAGCACCCGGGTTTACAATGAGCAGTTCTTC.